These 26 T cell receptor beta chains originate from one sample sequenced in a study of TIL therapy for anti-PD-1-resistant metastatic lung cancer. Time point defined: pre-treatment sample, taken before nivolumab and TIL therapy. This was the immunoSEQ v3 assay. TCRdb's copy holds only in-frame clones and misses some; the assay was immunoSEQ multiplex PCR. The sample lists 50,000 to 60,000 clones, roughly four fifths occurring once. The specimen was blood, collected at baseline. The receptors shown here come from a person between 30 and 80 years old with non-small cell lung cancer.

The genes are TRBV30 and TRBJ2-1, with TRBD2 identical over 11 bases. This CDR3 comprises 14 residues. With 5 bases clipped from V and 4 bases from J, the junction kept 4 bases outside the gene matches. Germline-derived CDR1 and CDR2 are GTSNPN and SVGIG (reference sequence). The CDR3 nucleotides are TGTGCCTGGTCGGGACTAGCGGTATACAATGAGCAGTTCTTC. Protein sequence: CAWSGLAVYNEQFF.

The genes are TRBV6-2 or TRBV6-3 and TRBJ2-1; D remains ambiguous. V shed 5 bases and J shed 4 bases, with 3 bases lying between them. The germline V gene has CDR1 MNHEY and CDR2 SVGEGT. The CDR3 is 11 residues long. The CDR3 is CASSRYNEQFF. The DNA of the CDR3 is TGTGCCAGCAGTCGGTACAATGAGCAGTTCTTC.

This clone was counted between two and nine times. Other DNA sequences from this sample encode an identical CDR3 as well. The chain has TRBV30 and TRBJ1-1; tentatively, D is TRBD1 (5 bases). Trimming took 0 bases from V and 1 from J, leaving 6 bases between them. Germline V gene data show CDR1 as GTSNPN and CDR2 as SVGIG (reference sequence). The CDR3 contains 13 residues. Here the CDR3 DNA reads TGTGCCTGGAGTGTCGGGGGGAACACTGAAGCTTTCTTT. Translating it yields CAWSVGGNTEAFF.

V usage is TRBV29-1 and J usage is TRBJ2-5, with D perhaps TRBD1 or TRBD2 (7 bases each). Germline V gives CDR1 SQVTM, CDR2 ANQGSEA. Trimming removed 6 bases at V and 9 bases at J, with 23 bases between. The CDR3 covers 14 residues. CDR3: CSVETGPSGGAQYF. DNA for the CDR3: TGCAGCGTGGAAACAGGGCCCTCAGGGGGGGCCCAGTACTTC. Looking up the rest from reference TRBV29-1 and TRBJ2-5 gives the full variable domain: SAVISQKPSRDICQRGTSLTIQCQVDSQVTMMFWYRQQPGQSLTLIATANQGSEATYESGFVIDKFPISRPNLTFSTLTVSNMSPEDSSIYLCSVETGPSGGAQYFGPGTRLLVL.

V gene TRBV19 combines with J gene TRBJ2-3; D may be TRBD2 (5 bases). V lost 4 bases and J lost 8, with 16 bases in between. CDR3 length: 14 residues. Per germline, CDR1 LNHDA and CDR2 SQIVND (reference sequence). The CDR3 DNA sequence: TGTGCCAGTAGTAAAGACTTGGTCGCGGGTACGCAGTATTTT. Protein sequence: CASSKDLVAGTQYF.

The J gene is TRBJ1-3, the V gene TRBV7-2; D remains unclear. Deletions cut 5 bases from V and 0 bases from J, with 11 bases between. Per germline, CDR1 SGHTA and CDR2 FQGNSA. This CDR3 is built from 15 residues. CDR3 DNA sequence: TGTGCCAGCAGCCCAGATATAAGCTCTGGAAACACCATATATTTT. As protein: CASSPDISSGNTIYF. Full variable domain (outside the CDR3, taken from reference TRBV7-2 and TRBJ1-3): GAGVSQSPSNKVTEKGKDVELRCDPISGHTALYWYRQSLGQGLEFLIYFQGNSAPDKSGLPSDRFSAERTGGSVSTLTIQRTQQEDSAVYLCASSPDISSGNTIYFGEGSWLTVV.

The chain combines TRBV5-1 with TRBJ2-1; 9 bases align to TRBD2. In germline, CDR1 is SGHRS, CDR2 YFSETQ. V shed 0 bases, J shed 4 bases, and the junction held 5 bases outside the gene matches. The CDR3 is 16 amino acids. The CDR3 coding sequence is TGCGCCAGCAGCTTGGACCGGACTAGCGCTTACAATGAGCAGTTCTTC. Its translation: CASSLDRTSAYNEQFF.

This chain links TRBV19 with TRBJ1-4, with 8 bases lining up with TRBD1. This CDR3 contains 16 residues. V gave up 7 bases and J gave up 1 base; unmatched junction bases: 8. CDR1 and CDR2 (germline): LNHDA, SQIVND (reference sequence). DNA of the CDR3: TGTGCCAGTACCCAGACAGGGGCGAGAACTAATGAAAAACTGTTTTTT. Amino acids: CASTQTGARTNEKLFF.

In DNA form, the CDR3 reads TGTGCCAGCAGAGCTGGACAGGTCACTAATGAAAAACTGTTTTTT. Translation gives CASRAGQVTNEKLFF. The V call is TRBV2, the J call TRBJ1-4; TRBD1 agrees at 7 bases. The germline V gene encodes CDR1 SNHLY and CDR2 FYNNEI. Losses at the gene ends were 6 bases for V and 2 bases for J; bases not matched to a gene: 6. This CDR3 spans 15 amino acids. The full variable domain, with the rest looked up from reference TRBV2 and TRBJ1-4, is EPEVTQTPSHQVTQMGQEVILRCVPISNHLYFYWYRQILGQKVEFLVSFYNNEISEKSEIFDDQFSVERPDGSNFTLKIRSTKLEDSAMYFCASRAGQVTNEKLFFGSGTQLSVL.

V gene TRBV24-1 combines with J gene TRBJ2-5; 9 bases align to TRBD1. The V and J ends lost 7 bases and 2 bases, in that order; junction bases with no gene match: 10. Germline values: CDR1 KGHDR, CDR2 SFDVKD. This CDR3 contains 16 residues. The CDR3 here is CATSLSGTGTQETQYF. CDR3 in DNA: TGTGCCACCAGCCTTTCCGGGACAGGGACACAAGAGACCCAGTACTTC.

The chain is built from TRBV5-6 and TRBJ2-7; tentatively, D is TRBD1 or TRBD2 (5 bases each). The germline gives CDR1 SGHDT, CDR2 YYEEEE. V gave up 0 bases and J gave up 2 bases, with 9 bases separating them. The CDR3 length is 14 residues. CDR3 sequence: CASSLAGAAYEQYF. CDR3 nucleotides: TGTGCCAGCAGCTTGGCCGGGGCAGCCTACGAGCAGTACTTC.

The chain combines TRBV21-1 with TRBJ1-2; TRBD1, the table's D call, was not compared with the DNA. TRBV21-1 corresponds to a pseudogene. The CDR3 consists of 16 residues. CDR3 loop: CASSNAPGTGGYGYTF. The DNA of the CDR3 is TGTGCCAGCAGCAATGCCCCCGGGACAGGGGGCTATGGCTACACCTTC.

This chain connects TRBV7-3 to TRBJ2-2, with 10 bases identical to TRBD1. The germline V gene has CDR1 SGHTA and CDR2 FQGTGA. This CDR3 is built from 18 residues. The V segment lost 4 bases and the J segment 0 bases; nucleotides outside the gene matches: 8. CDR3 nucleotide sequence: TGTGCCAGCAGCTCTGACAGGGGGCGCCCCGCGAACACCGGGGAGCTGTTTTTT. The encoded protein is CASSSDRGRPANTGELFF.

The V call is TRBV6-5, the J call TRBJ1-1; D remains unclear. Looked up from germline, CDR1 is MNHEY and CDR2 is SVGAGI. CDR3 length: 12 amino acids. Trimming took 10 bases from V and 4 from J, leaving 13 bases between them. CDR3: CATSGVGTEAFF. DNA for the CDR3: TGTGCCACGTCCGGCGTGGGCACTGAAGCTTTCTTT.

The chain employs TRBV7-2 and TRBJ1-1; D possibly corresponds to TRBD1 (6 bases). V was clipped by 4 bases and J by 2 bases, with 8 bases between them. CDR1 SGHTA and CDR2 FQGNSA come from the germline V gene. The CDR3 has 13 amino acids. The chain's CDR3 is CASSWGANTEAFF. CDR3 coding DNA: TGTGCCAGCAGCTGGGGGGCTAACACTGAAGCTTTCTTT.

This sequence joins TRBV12-3 or TRBV12-4 and TRBJ1-2, with D perhaps TRBD1 (5 bases). The CDR3 sequence is 13 residues long. V gave up 6 bases and J gave up 4 bases, with 12 bases separating them. The CDR3 region has the DNA TGTGCCAGCAGCCCACAGGTTACCTATGGCTACACCTTC. Translating it yields CASSPQVTYGYTF.

The chain recombines TRBV5-1 with TRBJ2-1; D may be TRBD1 (6 bases). Trimming left V 7 bases short and J 7 bases short, with 15 bases between. From germline, CDR1 is SGHRS and CDR2 YFSETQ. The CDR3 is 13 amino acids. The CDR3 DNA is TGCGCCAGCTCGCTTTTACAGGGAAATGAGCAGTTCTTC. This encodes CASSLLQGNEQFF.

V usage is TRBV5-5 and J usage is TRBJ1-5, with 8 nucleotides matching TRBD1. There are 15 residues in the CDR3. Germline V gene data show CDR1 as SGHKS and CDR2 as YYEKEE (reference sequence). V dropped 1 base and J dropped 7; count of bases not matched to a gene: 7. CDR3 DNA sequence: TGTGCCAGCAGCTTGAGGGCAGGGGGCTGGCAGCCCCAGCATTTT. Encoded protein: CASSLRAGGWQPQHF.

V usage is TRBV5-1 and J usage is TRBJ2-1, with 8 bases identical to TRBD1. This CDR3 is built from 14 residues. In germline, CDR1 is SGHRS, CDR2 YFSETQ. The V and J ends lost 0 bases and 7 bases, in that order; junction bases with no gene match: 3. CDR3 sequence: CASSLGDRGNEQFF. CDR3 bases: TGCGCCAGCAGCTTGGGAGACAGGGGAAATGAGCAGTTCTTC.

The chain uses TRBV6-5 and TRBJ1-1; a possible D gene is TRBD1 (5 bases). The CDR3 has 14 amino acids. With 4 bases removed from V and 3 bases from J, the gap between germline ends came to 12 bases. Germline V gene data show CDR1 as MNHEY and CDR2 as SVGAGI. CDR3 in DNA: TGTGCCAGCAGTTCCACGACAGCCTACACTGAAGCTTTCTTT. Its translation: CASSSTTAYTEAFF.

The chain employs TRBV19 and TRBJ1-1, with 7 bases matching TRBD1. Trimming removed 10 bases from V and 1 base from J; junction bases left unmatched: 18. CDR1 and CDR2 from the germline V gene are LNHDA and SQIVND (reference sequence). This CDR3 has 17 amino acids. The CDR3 sequence: CATLTSGGTKKNTEAFF. For the CDR3, the DNA is TGTGCCACCTTAACTTCAGGGGGAACGAAGAAGAACACTGAAGCTTTCTTT.

V usage is TRBV4-1 and J usage is TRBJ2-2; weak D call: TRBD2 (7 bases). Looked up from germline, CDR1 is MGHRA and CDR2 is YSYEKL. The CDR3 has 17 amino acids. Trimming pared 1 base from V and 5 bases from J, leaving 17 bases between. CDR3 amino acids: CASSQAKGGAWTGELFF. The CDR3 nucleotides read TGCGCCAGCAGCCAAGCTAAGGGGGGGGCGTGGACCGGGGAGCTGTTTTTT.

The chain couples TRBV7-2 to TRBJ1-3, with TRBD1 matching 12 bases. The junction had 6 bases not matched to a gene; V was cut back by 1 base and J by 5 bases. This CDR3 comprises 17 residues. Per germline, CDR1 SGHTA and CDR2 FQGNSA. For the CDR3, the DNA is TGTGCCAGCAGCTTAGTAAGCGGGACAGGGGGCCGAAACACCATATATTTT. As protein: CASSLVSGTGGRNTIYF. Filled out from reference TRBV7-2 and TRBJ1-3, the complete variable domain reads GAGVSQSPSNKVTEKGKDVELRCDPISGHTALYWYRQSLGQGLEFLIYFQGNSAPDKSGLPSDRFSAERTGGSVSTLTIQRTQQEDSAVYLCASSLVSGTGGRNTIYFGEGSWLTVV.

V usage is TRBV10-3 and J usage is TRBJ1-1; D remains ambiguous. Germline loops: CDR1 ENHRY, CDR2 SYGVKD. Trimming removed 0 bases from V and 0 bases from J, with 8 bases in between. This CDR3 has 15 amino acids. CDR3 sequence (DNA): TGTGCCATCAGTGAGTCGATAGTTTTGAACACTGAAGCTTTCTTT. Its protein product is CAISESIVLNTEAFF.

This rearrangement joins TRBV6-2 or TRBV6-3 to TRBJ1-5; TRBD1 aligns across 7 bases. The CDR3 has 15 residues. V lost 6 bases to trimming and J lost 3 bases; unmatched junction nucleotides: 8. CDR1 MNHEY and CDR2 SVGEGT come from the germline V gene. The CDR3 here is CASRYRQGNNQPQHF. CDR3 nucleotides: TGTGCCAGCAGGTACCGACAGGGAAACAATCAGCCCCAGCATTTT.

The chain is built from TRBV3-1 (or the pseudogene TRBV3-2) and TRBJ2-2; D is ambiguous. The CDR3 is made up of 15 amino acids. Germline V CDR1 and CDR2: LGHDT, YNNKEL (reference sequence). Trimming took 3 bases from V and 2 from J, leaving 10 bases between them. CDR3 bases: TGTGCCAGCAGCCAGTACGGGTCAAACACCGGGGAGCTGTTTTTT. Translated, it gives CASSQYGSNTGELFF.